One and the same sample provided the 7 T cell receptor beta chains below, sequenced in a study of blood T cell repertoires in COVID-19. The assay was immunoSEQ multiplex PCR, and TCRdb's table has in-frame clones only and misses some. Of some 42,000 clones listed, approximately 80% are singletons. The source material was peripheral blood. Source of these receptors: a man aged 50 to 59 with active COVID-19.

With respect to this clone: It is unclear where the CDR3 begins or ends on the DNA, so no DNA is shown, and the CDR3 is as TCRdb lists it. This sequence joins TRBV28 and TRBJ2-7; no check of the table's D call, TRBD2, against the DNA was made. The CDR3 region is 16 residues in length, termini included. Germline V gene lookup returns CDR1 MDHEN and CDR2 SYDVKM. The CDR3 loop reads CASSTSLAKLTYEQYF.

A single count supports this clone. CDR3 in amino acids: CASSQVFTDVNTEAFF. CDR3 sequence (DNA): TGTGCCAGCAGCCAAGTCTTCACTGATGTGAACACTGAAGCTTTCTTT. The chain recombines TRBV3-1 (or the pseudogene TRBV3-2) with TRBJ1-1; D gene ambiguous. The V end was cut by 1 base, the J end by 0 bases, with 12 bases between. This CDR3 region has 16 residues. Germline V CDR1 and CDR2: LGHDT, YNNKEL (reference sequence).

This clone was counted between two and nine times. This chain links TRBV6-6 with TRBJ1-4; 7 bases match TRBD1. Germline V gene data show CDR1 as MNHNY and CDR2 as SVGAGI (reference sequence). This CDR3 contains 15 residues. Trimming at V came to 2 bases and at J to 3 bases, leaving 3 bases not matched to a gene. The CDR3 sequence: CASSYLGQSNEKLFF. CDR3 bases: TGTGCCAGCAGTTACCTGGGACAGTCTAATGAAAAACTGTTTTTT.

The V gene is TRBV6-5, the J gene TRBJ1-4, with D possibly being TRBD1 (5 bases). The V and J ends lost 5 bases and 7 bases respectively, with 8 bases between them. The CDR3 length is 12 residues. CDR1 and CDR2 (germline): MNHEY, SVGAGI. DNA for the CDR3: TGTGCCAGCAGTCAGGGTGGTGAAAAACTGTTTTTT. Protein: CASSQGGEKLFF.

This clone was seen just once. The rearrangement joins TRBV5-4 to TRBJ1-6; D ambiguous. Germline V gene sequence: CDR1 SGHNT, CDR2 YYREEE (reference sequence). V lost 2 bases, J lost 2 bases, and 11 bases lay in between. This CDR3 is 16 amino acids long. The CDR3 sequence: CASSFSHSAYNSPLHF. DNA of the CDR3: TGTGCCAGCAGCTTTTCTCACAGTGCCTATAATTCACCCCTCCACTTT.

The chain combines TRBV6-4 with TRBJ2-3; 9 bases line up with TRBD1. CDR1 is MRHNA and CDR2 is SNTAGT in the germline V gene. The ends lost 4 bases at V and 3 bases at J; junction bases unmatched: 5. The CDR3 sequence is 15 residues long. The CDR3 DNA reads as TGTGCCAGCAGTGTCCGGGACAGGGAAACAGATACGCAGTATTTT. Translation gives CASSVRDRETDTQYF.

The gene calls are TRBV4-1 and TRBJ2-2; perhaps TRBD1 as D (5 bases). CDR1 is MGHRA, CDR2 YSYEKL, per germline. With 4 bases removed from V and 5 bases from J, the gap between germline ends came to 20 bases. This CDR3 region has 17 residues. The CDR3 loop is CASSRRFREELTGELFF. In DNA, the CDR3 is TGCGCCAGCAGCCGGCGGTTCAGGGAAGAATTAACCGGGGAGCTGTTTTTT.